One and the same sample provided the 8 T cell receptor beta chains below, sequenced in a study of blood T cells in healthy people across ages. With a J-beta primer mix and a sample-barcoded 5' primer, a second PCR ran roughly 7 to 11 cycles. TCRdb re-called the 5' RACE reads with MiXCR, one entry per CDR3 protein. The sample carries 650,000 to 1,000,000 distinct CDR3 sequences, under 40% recorded once. Sequenced sample: blood. These TCRs come from a man between 18 and 29 years old in good health.

CDR3 coding DNA: TGTGCCATCAGTGGGGTTGGGGACACCGGGGAGCTGTTTTTT. This codes for CAISGVGDTGELFF. The V and J genes are TRBV10-3 and TRBJ2-2; D gene uncertain. Trimming removed 4 bases from V and 3 bases from J, with 9 bases in between. The CDR3 has 14 amino acids. Germline CDR1 is ENHRY and CDR2 is SYGVKD.

V and J are TRBV11-2 and TRBJ2-5; TRBD2 agrees at 8 bases. Germline-derived CDR1 and CDR2 are SGHAT and FQNNGV. This CDR3 comprises 14 residues. V trimming: 2 bases; J trimming: 11 bases; junction bases outside the gene matches: 10. CDR3 loop: CASSLTGGFGEQYF. DNA for the CDR3: TGTGCCAGCAGCTTAACGGGGGGGTTTGGAGAGCAGTACTTC.

This chain links TRBV12-3 or TRBV12-4 with TRBJ2-4; D perhaps matches TRBD2 (6 bases). Matching the DNA end better, TRBJ2-5 makes the J call doubtful. The CDR3 is made up of 15 amino acids. The DNA for the CDR3 is TGTGCCAGCGGCCCTTGGAGGGAAGACCAAGAGACCCAGTACTTC. This sequence encodes CASGPWREDQETQYF.

This clonotype was detected a few times. The chain has TRBV5-1 and TRBJ2-1; 8 bases agree with TRBD2. V lost 4 bases to trimming and J lost 9 bases; unmatched junction nucleotides: 9. Germline CDR1 reads SGHRS; CDR2 reads YFSETQ. The CDR3 is 14 residues long. The CDR3 spells CASSPGREGGEQFF. Written as DNA, the CDR3 is TGCGCCAGCAGCCCCGGGAGGGAAGGAGGTGAGCAGTTCTTC. Full variable domain (outside the CDR3, taken from reference TRBV5-1 and TRBJ2-1): KAGVTQTPRYLIKTRGQQVTLSCSPISGHRSVSWYQQTPGQGLQFLFEYFSETQRNKGNFPGRFSGRQFSNSRSEMNVSTLELGDSALYLCASSPGREGGEQFFGPGTRLTVL.

This clonotype was counted a few times. The gene calls are TRBV7-2 and TRBJ2-3; D gene uncertain. The ends were cut back, 5 bases at V and 0 bases at J, with 12 bases in the middle. The CDR3 is made up of 15 amino acids. Germline CDR1 SGHTA, CDR2 FQGNSA. The CDR3 DNA follows: TGTGCCAGCAGCACCTCTGTGAAAAGCACAGATACGCAGTATTTT. Its protein is CASSTSVKSTDTQYF.

This clonotype was found once. The V gene is TRBV7-9, the J gene TRBJ1-1; no definite D call. V was trimmed by 5 bases and J by 3 bases, leaving 13 bases between them. The CDR3 runs to 14 residues. Per the germline V gene, CDR1 is SEHNR and CDR2 is FQNEAQ (reference sequence). CDR3 region: CASSPDGLYTEAFF. The CDR3, as DNA: TGTGCCAGCAGCCCCGACGGTCTTTACACTGAAGCTTTCTTT.

This clonotype came up a few times. J is TRBJ1-2 and V is TRBV7-3; D gene ambiguous. The length of the CDR3 is 16 residues. V was shortened by 4 bases and J by 8 bases, with 23 bases between the two germline ends. Per the germline V gene, CDR1 is SGHTA and CDR2 is FQGTGA. CDR3 sequence: CASSSHAPGSSGGYTF. CDR3 nucleotide sequence: TGTGCCAGCAGCTCCCATGCCCCCGGTTCCTCGGGAGGCTACACCTTC. Filled out from reference TRBV7-3 and TRBJ1-2, the complete variable domain reads GAGVSQTPSNKVTEKGKYVELRCDPISGHTALYWYRQSLGQGPEFLIYFQGTGAADDSGLPNDRFFAVRPEGSVSTLKIQRTERGDSAVYLCASSSHAPGSSGGYTFGSGTRLTVV.

The rearrangement links TRBV5-5 to TRBJ1-5, with D tentatively TRBD1 (6 bases). The CDR3 runs 14 residues. Trimming took off 0 bases at V and 6 bases at J, with 10 bases between the two ends. The germline V gene has CDR1 SGHKS and CDR2 YYEKEE (reference sequence). The CDR3 sequence is CASSLVGGTQPQHF. The CDR3 bases are TGTGCCAGCAGCTTGGTTGGGGGCACTCAGCCCCAGCATTTT.